Here is one T cell receptor beta chain with its context. The trim removed 5 bases at V and 11 bases at J, leaving 9 bases unmatched. The CDR3 sequence is 14 residues long. Germline V gene sequence: CDR1 SNHLY, CDR2 FYNNEI. These data originate in a study of blood T cell repertoires in COVID-19. Study-level background: Sites across the United States, Italy and Spain contributed samples from acute and convalescent COVID-19. Sample material is recorded as cDNA or gDNA derived from T cells, B-cell-depleted T cells, or PBMCs.

Original processing methods: Amplification of reference gene primers provided the estimated nucleated cell counts. Assay used: immunoSEQ multiplex PCR; TCRdb lists only in-frame clones, some missing. V and J calls and clone size are given by that table; D and trimming were obtained from the DNA. Of some 160,000 clones detected, around three quarters appear once; the ten largest clones hold about 6.5%. The chain joins TRBV2 to TRBJ1-1, with TRBD1 matching 12 bases. Sequenced: peripheral blood. The source of this sequence is a man between 65 and 85 years old with active or convalescent COVID-19. The CDR3 DNA sequence: TGTGCCAGCAGTCGGGACAGGGGGCGCGGTGGCGCTTTCTTT. Protein: CASSRDRGRGGAFF. The entire variable domain, with the rest obtained from reference TRBV2 and TRBJ1-1, is as follows: EPEVTQTPSHQVTQMGQEVILRCVPISNHLYFYWYRQILGQKVEFLVSFYNNEISEKSEIFDDQFSVERPDGSNFTLKIRSTKLEDSAMYFCASSRDRGRGGAFFGQGTRLTVV.